These T cell receptor beta chains were read from a single sample in a study of T cell changes during pregnancy in multiple sclerosis. TCRdb's table, derived via immunoSEQ multiplex PCR, lists solely in-frame clones and lacks some. The profile covers tens of thousands of clones, with around 92% appearing a single time and over 0.45% taken by the ten largest. Sequencing was performed on CD4+ T cells from peripheral blood mononuclear cells, taken after pregnancy. The receptors shown here come from a female donor with multiple sclerosis, enrolled in a pregnancy study. The conserved cysteine and the conserved F or W are not part of the CDR3 here.

TRBV6-1,ASSEAGQVLNYGYT
TRBV28,ASSPTWRGTEAF
TRBV7-6,ASSLKLAGVSNEQF
TRBV6-1,ASSVHWEGRWQPQH
TRBV5-4,ASSLLEGDEQY
TRBV9,ASSPEGSMNTEAF
TRBV6-5,ASSNRETQY
TRBV7-8,ASSLYGPGKETQY
TRBV2,ASTQDRGSTEAF
TRBV15,ATSRDLVAAGYT
TRBV7-2,ASSLARGNQPQH
TRBV5-4,ASSLLADTQY
TRBV5-8,ASSLEFGSPGNQPQH
TRBV5-4,ASSPNSGGAFGTQY
TRBV5-5,ASSLISGTEAF
TRBV18,ASSPASGTYEQY
TRBV5-4,ASTPDIGVIDTQY
TRBV11-2,ASSPSLTGEGNQPQH
TRBV4-1,ASSPTGQGRKSSKF
TRBV11-2,ASSLGQGEAF
TRBV5-1,ASSTDRAVETQY
TRBV19,ASSTETGVANSPLH
TRBV7-3,ASSFGTSDNEQF
TRBV18,ASSPRQVNEKLF
TRBV14,ASRQKGFENEQF
TRBV10-3,AISEPSRGQGAYEQY
TRBV29-1,SVTGAGTGNEQF
TRBV5-4,ASSLGHLVQETQY
TRBV15,ATSRDLVRAGTDTQY
TRBV5-1,ASSILAGADNEQF
TRBV29-1,SVELTSGGVYTDTQY
TRBV4-3,ASSQITGNSPLH
TRBV5-1,ASSGGLAGGGQY
TRBV9,ASSGGPGAGTEAF
TRBV5-1,ASSLTGTSTDTQY
TRBV5-4,ASSETQMPGKSEAF
TRBV4-3,ASSQAQYMNTEAF
TRBV9,ASSLRTGRNTEAF
TRBV7-9,ASSRTGTSGGNEQF
TRBV2,AQGMMNTEAF